This TCR beta chain was documented in a study of blood T cell repertoires in COVID-19. Across the whole study: Sites across the United States, Italy and Spain contributed samples from acute and convalescent COVID-19. From T cells, B-cell-depleted T cells, or PBMCs came the material, which was cDNA or gDNA.

The CDR3 is 16 residues long. Germline CDR1 reads LNHDA; CDR2 reads SQIVND (reference sequence). Losses at the gene ends were 3 bases for V and 2 bases for J; bases not matched to a gene: 6. In the source study's methods: Nucleated cell number was recorded as an estimate derived from reference gene primer amplification. The repertoire was sequenced with immunoSEQ multiplex PCR; TCRdb's copy has only in-frame clones and lacks some. V, J and clone size reflect that table, while D and trimming were determined from the DNA. The sample has 70,000 to 80,000 clones; 75% to 90% are singletons. The origin of this receptor is a woman over 75 with active or convalescent COVID-19. The V call is TRBV19, the J call TRBJ1-5; 8 positions agree with TRBD1. What was sequenced was peripheral blood. This CDR3 is CASSMYTGGRNQPQHF. DNA of the CDR3: TGTGCCAGTAGTATGTATACAGGGGGACGCAATCAGCCCCAGCATTTT.